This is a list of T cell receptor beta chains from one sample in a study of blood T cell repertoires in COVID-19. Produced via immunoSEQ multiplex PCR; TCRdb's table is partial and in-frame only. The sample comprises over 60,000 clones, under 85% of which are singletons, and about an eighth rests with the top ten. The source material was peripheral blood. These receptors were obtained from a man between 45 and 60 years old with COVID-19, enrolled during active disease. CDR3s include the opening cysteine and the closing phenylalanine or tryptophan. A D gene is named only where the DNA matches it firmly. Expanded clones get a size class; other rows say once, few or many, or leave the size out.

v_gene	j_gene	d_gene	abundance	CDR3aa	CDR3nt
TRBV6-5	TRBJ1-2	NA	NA	CASDVGGADYGYTF	TGTGCCAGCGATGTCGGGGGGGCGGACTATGGCTACACCTTC
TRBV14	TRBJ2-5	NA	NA	CASSARGQQETQYF	TGTGCCAGCAGCGCCCGAGGACAGCAAGAGACCCAGTACTTC
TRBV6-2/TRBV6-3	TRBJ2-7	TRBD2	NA	CASSTRTSGRDEQYF	TGTGCCAGCAGTACTAGGACTAGCGGGCGAGACGAGCAGTACTTC
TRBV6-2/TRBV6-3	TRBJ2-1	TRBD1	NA	CASSYPRDRGVGGNEQFF	TGTGCCAGCAGTTACCCCCGGGACAGGGGTGTAGGGGGGAATGAGCAGTTCTTC
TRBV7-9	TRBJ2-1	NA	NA	CASSLRAARGNEQFF	TGTGCCAGCAGCTTAAGAGCGGCCCGGGGGAATGAGCAGTTCTTC
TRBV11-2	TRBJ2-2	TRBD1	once	CASLGTVKTGELFF	TGTGCCAGCCTCGGGACAGTTAAAACCGGGGAGCTGTTTTTT
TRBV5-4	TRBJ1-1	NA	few	CASSLGQMNTEAFF	TGTGCCAGCAGCTTGGGACAGATGAACACTGAAGCTTTCTTT
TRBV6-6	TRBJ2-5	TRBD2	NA	CASSHRRWAGGETQYF	TGTGCCAGCAGTCACCGGAGATGGGCGGGGGGGGAGACCCAGTACTTC
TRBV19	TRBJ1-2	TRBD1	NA	CASSIGQGYGYTF	TGTGCCAGTAGTATAGGACAGGGATATGGCTACACCTTC
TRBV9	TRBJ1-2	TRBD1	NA	CASSVAEGALYGYTF	TGTGCCAGCAGCGTAGCTGAGGGGGCCCTATATGGCTACACCTTC
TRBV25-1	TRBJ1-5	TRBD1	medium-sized	CALDREVQPQHF	TGTGCCTTGGACAGGGAGGTCCAGCCCCAGCATTTT
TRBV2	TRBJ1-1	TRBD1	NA	CASSEQGQGEAFF	TGTGCCAGCAGTGAGCAGGGACAGGGTGAAGCTTTCTTT
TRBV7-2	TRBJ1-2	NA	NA	CASSLQRGNYGYTF	TGTGCCAGCAGCTTACAACGAGGGAACTATGGCTACACCTTC
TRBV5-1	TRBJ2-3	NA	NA	CASSLLLEDTQYF	TGCGCCAGCAGCCTTTTACTAGAGGATACGCAGTATTTT
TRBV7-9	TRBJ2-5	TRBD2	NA	CASSLRLAGGLETQYF	TGTGCCAGCAGCCTCCGACTAGCGGGGGGGCTTGAGACCCAGTACTTC
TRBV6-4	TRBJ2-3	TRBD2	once	CASSSGGFTDTQYF	TGTGCCAGCAGTAGCGGGGGTTTTACGGATACGCAGTATTTT
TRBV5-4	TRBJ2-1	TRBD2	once	CASSWGGARNNEQFF	TGTGCCAGCAGCTGGGGAGGGGCACGGAACAATGAGCAGTTCTTC
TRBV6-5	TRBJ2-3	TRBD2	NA	CASRVGGSSDTQYF	TGTGCCAGCAGGGTGGGGGGGTCTTCGGATACGCAGTATTTT
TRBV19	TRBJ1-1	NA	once	CASSDGYTEAFF	TGTGCCAGTAGTGACGGGTACACTGAAGCTTTCTTT
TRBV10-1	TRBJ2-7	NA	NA	CASRRSGTPSSYEQYF	TGCGCCAGCAGACGCTCCGGGACACCATCGTCCTACGAGCAGTACTTC
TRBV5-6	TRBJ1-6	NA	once	CASGQLDNSPLHF	TGTGCCAGCGGACAGTTAGATAATTCACCCCTCCACTTT
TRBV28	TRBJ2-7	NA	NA	CASSYGGLSYEQYF	TGTGCCAGCAGTTACGGGGGATTATCCTACGAGCAGTACTTC
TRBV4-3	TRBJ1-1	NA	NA	CASSQDLTLAGTEAFF	TGCGCCAGCAGCCAAGATCTTACGTTAGCGGGCACTGAAGCTTTCTTT
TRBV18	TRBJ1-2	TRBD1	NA	CASSVLQGTRGYTF	TGTGCCAGCTCAGTATTACAGGGGACTCGTGGCTACACCTTC
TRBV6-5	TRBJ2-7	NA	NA	CASSLQGGSEQYF	TGTGCCAGCAGTTTACAGGGTGGGAGCGAGCAGTACTTC
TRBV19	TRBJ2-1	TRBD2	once	CASSHRLERGGRNEQFF	TGTGCCAGTAGTCACCGCCTGGAGCGGGGGGGCAGGAATGAGCAGTTCTTC
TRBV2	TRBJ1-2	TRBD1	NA	CASKPGQTYNYGYTF	TGTGCCAGCAAGCCGGGACAGACTTATAACTATGGCTACACCTTC
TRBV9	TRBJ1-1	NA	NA	CASSPRVSTEAFF	TGTGCCAGCAGCCCCAGGGTTTCCACTGAAGCTTTCTTT
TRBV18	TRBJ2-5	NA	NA	CASSPGAEETQYF	TGTGCCAGCTCACCAGGGGCAGAAGAGACCCAGTACTTC
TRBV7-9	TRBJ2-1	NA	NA	CASSSPTGQYNEQFF	TGTGCCAGCAGCTCCCCCACCGGACAATACAATGAGCAGTTCTTC
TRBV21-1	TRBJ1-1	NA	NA	CASSKVARGGNTEAFF	TGTGCCAGCAGCAAAGTAGCCAGGGGCGGGAACACTGAAGCTTTCTTT
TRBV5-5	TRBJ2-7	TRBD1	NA	CASSLSWDRVYEQYF	TGTGCCAGCAGCTTGTCTTGGGACAGGGTCTACGAGCAGTACTTC
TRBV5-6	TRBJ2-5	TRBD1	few	CASSYLFLGTAQETQYF	TGTGCCAGCAGCTACTTGTTTCTTGGGACAGCACAAGAGACCCAGTACTTC
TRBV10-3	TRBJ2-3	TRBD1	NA	CAISVTGGTDTQYF	TGTGCCATCAGTGTTACAGGGGGGACAGATACGCAGTATTTT
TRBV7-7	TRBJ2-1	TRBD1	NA	CASSLDRGPGNEQFF	TGTGCCAGCAGCTTAGACAGGGGGCCTGGGAATGAGCAGTTCTTC
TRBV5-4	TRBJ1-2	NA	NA	CASSPQTAANYGYTF	TGTGCCAGCAGCCCACAGACGGCTGCGAACTATGGCTACACCTTC
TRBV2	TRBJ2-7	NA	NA	CASSEGRGTYEQYF	TGTGCCAGCAGTGAAGGACGGGGGACCTACGAGCAGTACTTC
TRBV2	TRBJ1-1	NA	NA	CASSSGTVNTEAFF	TGTGCCAGCAGTTCCGGGACTGTGAACACTGAAGCTTTCTTT
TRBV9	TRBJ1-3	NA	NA	CASSVDLPGSNTIYF	TGTGCCAGCAGCGTAGATCTTCCGGGGTCTAACACCATATATTTT
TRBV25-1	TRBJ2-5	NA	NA	CASSEGVEGGTQYF	TGTGCCAGCAGTGAAGGTGTGGAAGGGGGGACCCAGTACTTC
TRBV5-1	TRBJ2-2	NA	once	CASSLDPAGELFF	TGCGCCAGCAGCTTGGATCCGGCCGGGGAGCTGTTTTTT
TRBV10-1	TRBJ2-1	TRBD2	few	CASICGGEHNEQFF	TGCGCCAGCATATGCGGGGGGGAACACAATGAGCAGTTCTTC
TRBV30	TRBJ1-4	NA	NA	CAWSVLEEKLFF	TGTGCCTGGAGTGTACTCGAAGAAAAACTGTTTTTT
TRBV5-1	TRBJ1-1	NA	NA	CASSPSRGTEAFF	TGCGCCAGCAGCCCAAGCAGGGGCACTGAAGCTTTCTTT
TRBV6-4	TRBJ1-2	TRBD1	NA	CASSPEEGAFGYTF	TGTGCCAGCAGCCCCGAGGAGGGGGCTTTTGGCTACACCTTC
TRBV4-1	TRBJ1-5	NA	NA	CASSQRPDGRNQPQHF	TGCGCCAGCAGCCAACGACCGGATGGGCGCAATCAGCCCCAGCATTTT
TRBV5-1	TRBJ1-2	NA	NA	CASSLAAAPEGYTF	TGCGCCAGCAGCTTGGCCGCGGCACCGGAAGGCTACACCTTC
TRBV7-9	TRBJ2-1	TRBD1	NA	CASSARQGITNEQFF	TGTGCCAGCAGCGCTCGACAGGGCATTACGAATGAGCAGTTCTTC
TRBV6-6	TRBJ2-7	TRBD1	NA	CASGRDRVYEQYF	TGTGCCAGCGGCCGGGACAGGGTCTACGAGCAGTACTTC
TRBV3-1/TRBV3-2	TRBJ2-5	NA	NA	CASSQNPREEETQYF	TGTGCCAGCAGCCAAAACCCCCGGGAAGAGGAGACCCAGTACTTC
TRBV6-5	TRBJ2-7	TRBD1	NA	CASRSGTGTYEQYF	TGTGCCAGCAGGTCCGGGACAGGGACTTACGAGCAGTACTTC
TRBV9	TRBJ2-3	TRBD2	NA	CASSLLAGESTDTQYF	TGTGCCAGCAGCTTACTAGCGGGGGAGAGCACAGATACGCAGTATTTT
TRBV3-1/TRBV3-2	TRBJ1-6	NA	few	CASSQDLGTGSPLHF	TGTGCCAGCAGCCAAGATCTGGGTACGGGGTCACCCCTCCACTTT
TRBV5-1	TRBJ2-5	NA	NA	CASSLSGQLLQETQYF	TGCGCCAGCAGCCTATCCGGACAGCTTCTTCAAGAGACCCAGTACTTC
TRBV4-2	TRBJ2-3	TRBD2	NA	CASSQVSSGGATDTQYF	TGTGCCAGCAGCCAAGTCTCTAGCGGGGGGGCCACAGATACGCAGTATTTT